A single sample gave rise to the 27 T cell receptor beta chains below, sequenced in a study of OX40 agonist ivuxolimab in advanced cancers. The table came from immunoSEQ multiplex PCR; TCRdb's copy has only in-frame clones and leaves some out. The table has 52,000 or so clones, 88% seen once. The source material was CD4+ or CD8+ T cells sorted from blood, sampled in a trial of the OX40 agonist ivuxolimab. The source is an adult with an advanced solid tumor such as melanoma, head and neck, liver or kidney cancer.

The V call is TRBV6-5, the J call TRBJ2-3; perhaps D is TRBD1 or TRBD2 (5 bases each). Germline loops: CDR1 MNHEY, CDR2 SVGAGI. This CDR3 has 12 residues. The V and J ends lost 0 bases and 12 bases respectively, with 10 bases between them. CDR3 protein: CASSYSGTGQYF. Written as DNA, the CDR3 is TGTGCCAGCAGTTACTCGGGGACGGGCCAGTATTTT.

The CDR3 spells CASSSHAGTTEKLFF. For the CDR3, the DNA is TGTGCCAGCAGTTCTCACGCCGGGACGACCGAAAAACTGTTTTTT. The rearrangement joins TRBV27 to TRBJ1-4, with a weak D call TRBD1 (5 bases). The germline gives CDR1 MNHEY, CDR2 SMNVEV (reference sequence). This CDR3 has 15 amino acids. V was clipped by 4 bases and J by 8 bases, with 17 bases between them. The complete variable domain, with remaining parts taken from reference TRBV27 and TRBJ1-4, reads EAQVTQNPRYLITVTGKKLTVTCSQNMNHEYMSWYRQDPGLGLRQIYYSMNVEVTDKGDVPEGYKVSRKEKRNFPLILESPSPNQTSLYFCASSSHAGTTEKLFFGSGTQLSVL.

The chain uses TRBV27 and TRBJ2-3; D is uncertain. CDR1 MNHEY and CDR2 SMNVEV come from the germline V gene (reference sequence). Trimming pared 5 bases from V and 4 bases from J, leaving 16 bases between. The length of the CDR3 is 15 residues. For the CDR3, the DNA is TGTGCCAGCAGTACCCTAACTCTCGGATCAGATACGCAGTATTTT. Translating it yields CASSTLTLGSDTQYF.

This clone was seen only a few times. The chain is built from TRBV29-1 and TRBJ2-1; 11 bases are shared with TRBD2. Looked up from germline, CDR1 is SQVTM and CDR2 is ANQGSEA. V lost 2 bases and J lost 0; bases outside the gene matches: 12. This CDR3 has 19 residues. CDR3 nucleotides: TGCAGCGTTGAACTTCCCGGGACTAGCGGTTATAGCTCCTACAATGAGCAGTTCTTC. Translation: CSVELPGTSGYSSYNEQFF.

This chain connects TRBV28 to TRBJ2-7; 14 bases are shared with TRBD2. Germline CDR1 and CDR2: MDHEN and SYDVKM. Unmatched junction bases numbered 7, after V lost 5 bases and J lost 4 bases. The CDR3 is 16 amino acids. Written as DNA, the CDR3 is TGTGCCAGCAGTCTCCTAAGGACTAGCGGGAGGTACGAGCAGTACTTC. This translates into CASSLLRTSGRYEQYF.

The rearrangement joins TRBV5-5 to TRBJ2-7; possible D gene TRBD2, 5 bases. CDR3 length: 13 amino acids. Germline CDR1 is SGHKS and CDR2 is YYEKEE (reference sequence). The V end lost 3 bases, the J end lost 1 base, and 8 bases lay between the germline ends. This chain's CDR3 is CASSYPGSYEQYV. CDR3 in DNA: TGTGCCAGCAGCTACCCGGGATCCTACGAGCAGTACGTC.

The chain recombines TRBV6-1 with TRBJ2-2; D ambiguous. Per germline, CDR1 MNHNS and CDR2 SASEGT. This CDR3 has 14 residues. Between the trimmed V and J ends, which lost 6 bases and 0 bases, there was a span of 8 bases. CDR3 DNA: TGTGCCAGCAGCCTGACACCGAACACCGGGGAGCTGTTTTTT. The encoded protein is CASSLTPNTGELFF.

This chain uses TRBV19 with TRBJ2-1; TRBD2 aligns across 7 bases. CDR3 size: 15 residues. Losses at the gene ends were 6 bases for V and 2 bases for J; bases not matched to a gene: 7. CDR1 and CDR2 from the germline V gene are LNHDA and SQIVND (reference sequence). CDR3 protein: CASRISSGPYNEQFF. The CDR3, as DNA: TGTGCCAGTAGGATCTCTAGCGGTCCCTACAATGAGCAGTTCTTC.

The rearrangement joins TRBV7-9 to TRBJ2-7; D call uncertain. The V end was cut by 2 bases, the J end by 2 bases, with 10 bases between. The germline V gene has CDR1 SEHNR and CDR2 FQNEAQ (reference sequence). The CDR3 is 14 amino acids. In DNA, the CDR3 is TGTGCCAGCAGCTTAAGTCCGGAAACCTACGAGCAGTACTTC. Amino acid sequence: CASSLSPETYEQYF.

The CDR3 loop reads CASTGNPGNTIYF. The DNA for the CDR3 is TGTGCCAGCACAGGGAACCCTGGAAACACCATATATTTT. V usage is TRBV7-9 and J usage is TRBJ1-3, with D perhaps matching TRBD1 (5 bases). The CDR3 loop spans 13 amino acids. V lost 7 bases and J 2 bases, leaving 9 bases between the germline ends. Germline V CDR1 and CDR2: SEHNR, FQNEAQ (reference sequence).

The chain couples TRBV7-3 to TRBJ2-7; D uncertain. The CDR3 runs 14 residues. Germline V CDR1 and CDR2: SGHTA, FQGTGA. The V and J ends lost 6 bases and 5 bases respectively, with 17 bases between them. CDR3 residues: CASRESSRPHEQYF. DNA of the CDR3: TGTGCCAGCAGGGAATCTTCTAGGCCCCACGAGCAGTACTTC.

The rearrangement joins TRBV4-1 to TRBJ1-4, with D unresolved. The CDR3 has 13 amino acids. V lost 4 bases to trimming and J lost 7 bases, with 10 bases between them. Per the germline V gene, CDR1 is MGHRA and CDR2 is YSYEKL. The DNA for the CDR3 is TGCGCCAGCAGCCTAAGGACGGGTGAAAAACTGTTTTTT. It codes for CASSLRTGEKLFF.

The V gene is TRBV27, the J gene TRBJ1-4; D unclear. Trimming took off 1 base at V and 0 bases at J, with 6 bases between the two ends. CDR1 and CDR2 (germline): MNHEY, SMNVEV (reference sequence). The CDR3 is made up of 15 amino acids. CDR3 loop: CASSLYPATNEKLFF. As DNA, the CDR3 is TGTGCCAGCAGTTTATATCCGGCAACTAATGAAAAACTGTTTTTT.

This rearrangement joins TRBV6-1 to TRBJ2-3, with TRBD2 identical over 7 bases. The V segment lost 8 bases and the J segment 2 bases; nucleotides outside the gene matches: 10. The CDR3 is 15 residues long. Germline V gene sequence: CDR1 MNHNS, CDR2 SASEGT. The CDR3 coding sequence is TGTGCCAGCTCTGCGACTAGCTCATTCACAGATACGCAGTATTTT. Its translation is CASSATSSFTDTQYF.

This chain connects TRBV4-1 to TRBJ1-5; D unresolved. Germline CDR1 and CDR2: MGHRA and YSYEKL. V was clipped by 0 bases and J by 1 base, with 1 base between them. CDR3 size: 13 residues. The CDR3 DNA sequence: TGCGCCAGCAGCCAAGAAAGCAATCAGCCCCAGCATTTT. It translates to CASSQESNQPQHF.

This sequence joins TRBV5-6 and TRBJ2-7; perhaps TRBD1 as D (5 bases). Germline values: CDR1 SGHDT, CDR2 YYEEEE. This CDR3 is 14 amino acids long. Trimming removed 0 bases at V and 6 bases at J, with 13 bases between. The CDR3 DNA reads TGTGCCAGCAGCTTGGCCTGGGGCAGCACCGAGCAGTACGTC. Translated: CASSLAWGSTEQYV.

The chain uses TRBV7-2 and TRBJ2-7; 7 bases are shared with TRBD2. This CDR3 is built from 14 residues. Germline V gene sequence: CDR1 SGHTA, CDR2 FQGNSA. J lost 4 bases, V lost 3 bases, and 6 bases had no gene match. The CDR3 sequence is CASSLGLHSYEQYV. The CDR3 DNA reads as TGTGCCAGCAGCTTGGGACTACATTCATACGAGCAGTACGTC.

The V call is TRBV6-5, the J call TRBJ1-4; 8 bases are a match to TRBD1. V gave up 2 bases and J gave up 7 bases; unmatched junction bases: 6. Germline CDR1 and CDR2: MNHEY and SVGAGI. The CDR3 sequence is 15 residues long. The CDR3 nucleotides read TGTGCCAGCAGTTACGGCCGGACAGGGCTTGAAAAACTGTTTTTT. This sequence encodes CASSYGRTGLEKLFF.

The chain is built from TRBV5-4 and TRBJ2-7, with D possibly matching TRBD1 (6 bases). Germline V lookup: CDR1 SGHNT, CDR2 YYREEE (reference sequence). The CDR3 totals 11 residues. The V end was cut by 4 bases, the J end by 6 bases, with 8 bases between. CDR3 bases: TGTGCCAGCAGCCAAGGGGGCGAGCAGTACTTC. It specifies CASSQGGEQYF.

This clone was counted once. V gene TRBV19 combines with J gene TRBJ1-2, with D possibly TRBD1 on 5 matching bases. The germline CDR1 and CDR2 sequences are LNHDA and SQIVND (reference sequence). Trimming stripped 3 bases from V and 7 bases from J, with 9 bases between. The CDR3 has 12 residues. DNA for the CDR3: TGTGCCAGTAGTATGGGGGTTGTTGGCTACACCTTC. It yields the protein CASSMGVVGYTF.

The chain joins TRBV4-1 to TRBJ1-2, with D possibly matching TRBD1 (6 bases). Trimming pared 3 bases from V and 2 bases from J, leaving 13 bases between. CDR3 length: 15 amino acids. CDR1 MGHRA and CDR2 YSYEKL come from the germline V gene. The CDR3 sequence is CASSHRTDPNYGYTF. CDR3 nucleotides: TGCGCCAGCAGCCACCGGACAGACCCAAACTATGGCTACACCTTC.

The chain couples TRBV19 to TRBJ1-5, with TRBD1 identical over 7 bases. The V and J ends lost 6 bases and 3 bases, in that order; junction bases with no gene match: 8. Germline CDR1 and CDR2: LNHDA and SQIVND (reference sequence). The CDR3 length is 15 residues. The CDR3 coding sequence is TGTGCCAGTAGGTATGGGACAGACTTCAATCAGCCCCAGCATTTT. Protein product: CASRYGTDFNQPQHF. Full variable domain (remainder filled in from reference TRBV19 and TRBJ1-5): DGGITQSPKYLFRKEGQNVTLSCEQNLNHDAMYWYRQDPGQGLRLIYYSQIVNDFQKGDIAEGYSVSREKKESFPLTVTSAQKNPTAFYLCASRYGTDFNQPQHFGDGTRLSIL.

The V call is TRBV5-1, the J call TRBJ2-7; the match to TRBD2 covers 8 bases. The V gene's germline CDR1 is SGHRS and CDR2 YFSETQ. J was trimmed by 1 base and V by 1 base; bases with no gene match: 4. The CDR3 is made up of 15 amino acids. The CDR3 sequence: CASSLSAGGSYEQYF. The CDR3, as DNA: TGCGCCAGCAGCTTGAGTGCGGGAGGATCCTACGAGCAGTACTTC.

By share, this clone ranks as medium-sized (0.01 to 0.1%). Different DNA sequences within this sample yield the same CDR3. The chain employs TRBV28 and TRBJ1-5; D unresolved. Germline V gives CDR1 MDHEN, CDR2 SYDVKM. Trimming pared 4 bases from V and 1 base from J, leaving 5 bases between. This CDR3 region has 13 residues. The CDR3 DNA reads as TGTGCCAGCAGTTGGGTGAGCAATCAGCCCCAGCATTTT. This translates into CASSWVSNQPQHF.

The chain is built from TRBV7-9 and TRBJ1-2; TRBD1 agrees at 11 bases. V lost 5 bases, J lost 6 bases, and 5 bases stayed unmatched. Germline values: CDR1 SEHNR, CDR2 FQNEAQ (reference sequence). The CDR3 has 14 amino acids. CDR3 sequence reads: CASSPGQGANGYTF. As DNA, the CDR3 is TGTGCCAGCAGCCCCGGACAGGGGGCGAATGGCTACACCTTC.

The chain has TRBV5-4 and TRBJ2-1; D is unresolved. Trimming left V 0 bases short and J 2 bases short, with 6 bases between. CDR1 SGHNT and CDR2 YYREEE come from the germline V gene (reference sequence). The CDR3 runs 14 residues. CDR3 residues: CASSLGDTYNEQFF. Written as DNA, the CDR3 is TGTGCCAGCAGCTTGGGGGATACCTACAATGAGCAGTTCTTC.

The table lists this clone with a count of one. The chain joins TRBV6-5 to TRBJ2-7, with unresolved D. Germline-derived CDR1 and CDR2 are MNHEY and SVGAGI. Between the trimmed V and J ends, which lost 2 bases and 0 bases, there was a span of 11 bases. CDR3 length: 15 amino acids. The CDR3 DNA sequence: TGTGCCAGCAGTTACGAAAGGCCCAGCTCCTACGAGCAGTACTTC. Protein: CASSYERPSSYEQYF.